Sequencing of this T cell receptor beta chain was carried out in a study of shared clonotypes between healthy human individuals. Memory CD4+ cells were the fraction left after CD45RA+ naive selection. Losses at the gene ends were 5 bases for V and 6 bases for J; bases not matched to a gene: 10. The CDR3 runs to 15 residues. From germline, CDR1 is GTSNPN and CDR2 SVGIG (reference sequence). Some 30,000 T cell genomes, or approximately 200 ng DNA, went into the sorted-subset replicate PCRs. In the authors' workflow: From ImmunoSEQ came sequences covering only the junction and carrying no quality scores, so filtering differed. Assay used: immunoSEQ multiplex PCR; TCRdb lists only in-frame clones, some missing. For V, J and clone size, that table is used; D and trimming come from the DNA. The table lists millions of clones, 90% to 95% of them singletons.

The TCR comes from a man between 18 and 35 years old in good health. The chain recombines TRBV30 with TRBJ2-2; 9 nucleotides align to TRBD2. Sequenced: naive CD4+ T cells sorted from blood. The subset was: CD45RA+ positively selected. CDR3 nucleotide sequence: TGTGCCTGGGGGGGTAGCGGGAGCCAGGCCGGGGAGCTGTTTTTT. Translated, it gives CAWGGSGSQAGELFF.